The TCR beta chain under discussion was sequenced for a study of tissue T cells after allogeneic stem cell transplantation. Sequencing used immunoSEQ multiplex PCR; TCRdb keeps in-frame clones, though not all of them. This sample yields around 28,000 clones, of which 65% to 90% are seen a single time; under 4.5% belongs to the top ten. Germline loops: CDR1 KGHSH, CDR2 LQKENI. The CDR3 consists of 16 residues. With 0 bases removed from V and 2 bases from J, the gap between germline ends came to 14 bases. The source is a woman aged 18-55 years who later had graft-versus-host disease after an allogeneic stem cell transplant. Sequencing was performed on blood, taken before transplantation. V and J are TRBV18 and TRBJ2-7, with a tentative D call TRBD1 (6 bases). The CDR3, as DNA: TGTGCCAGCTCACCACCTCACAGGGCAACCCCCTACGAGCAGTACTTC. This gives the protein CASSPPHRATPYEQYF.